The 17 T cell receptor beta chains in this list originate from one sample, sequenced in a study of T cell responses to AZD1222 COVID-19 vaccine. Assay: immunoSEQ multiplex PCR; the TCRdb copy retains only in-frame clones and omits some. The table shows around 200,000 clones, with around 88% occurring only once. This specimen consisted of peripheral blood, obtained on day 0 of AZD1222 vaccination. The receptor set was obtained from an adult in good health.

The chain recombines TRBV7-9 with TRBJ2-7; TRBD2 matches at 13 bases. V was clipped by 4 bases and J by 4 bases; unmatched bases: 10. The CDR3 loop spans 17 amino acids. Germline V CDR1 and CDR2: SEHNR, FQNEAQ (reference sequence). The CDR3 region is CASSSPGTSGALYEQYF. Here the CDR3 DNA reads TGTGCCAGCAGCTCTCCGGGGACTAGCGGGGCCTTATACGAGCAGTACTTC.

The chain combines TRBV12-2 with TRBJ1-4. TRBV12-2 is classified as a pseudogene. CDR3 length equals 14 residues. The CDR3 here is CASLLDGYNEKLFF. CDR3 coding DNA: TGTGCAAGTCTCTTAGACGGGTATAATGAAAAACTGTTTTTT.

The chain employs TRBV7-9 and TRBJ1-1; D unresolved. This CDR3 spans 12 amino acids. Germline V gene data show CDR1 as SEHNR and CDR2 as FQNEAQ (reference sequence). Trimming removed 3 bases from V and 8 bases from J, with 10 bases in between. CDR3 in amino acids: CASSFPFREAFF. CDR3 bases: TGTGCCAGCAGCTTTCCCTTCAGGGAAGCTTTCTTT.

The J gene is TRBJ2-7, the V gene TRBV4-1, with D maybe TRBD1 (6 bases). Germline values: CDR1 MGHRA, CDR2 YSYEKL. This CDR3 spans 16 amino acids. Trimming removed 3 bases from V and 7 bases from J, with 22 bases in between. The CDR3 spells CASSQISGTSVGEQYF. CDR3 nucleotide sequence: TGCGCCAGCAGCCAGATTTCCGGGACATCGGTGGGTGAGCAGTACTTC.

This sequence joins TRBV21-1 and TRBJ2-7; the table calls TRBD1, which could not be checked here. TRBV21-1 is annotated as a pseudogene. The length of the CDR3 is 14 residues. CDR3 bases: TGTGCCAGCAGCGGCCAGGACAGGTCCTACGAGCAGTACTTC. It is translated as CASSGQDRSYEQYF.

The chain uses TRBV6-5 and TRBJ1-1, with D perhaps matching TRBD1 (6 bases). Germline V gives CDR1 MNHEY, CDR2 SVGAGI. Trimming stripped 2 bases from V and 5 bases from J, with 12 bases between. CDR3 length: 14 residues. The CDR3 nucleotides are TGTGCCAGCAGTTACGGGCAGGGGAGGACTGAAGCTTTCTTT. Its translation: CASSYGQGRTEAFF.

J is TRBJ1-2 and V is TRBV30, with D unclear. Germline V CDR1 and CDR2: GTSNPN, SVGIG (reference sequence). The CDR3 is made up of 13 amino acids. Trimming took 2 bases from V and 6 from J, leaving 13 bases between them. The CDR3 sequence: CAWSLGLEDGYTF. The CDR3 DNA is TGTGCCTGGAGTCTCGGGCTGGAGGATGGCTACACCTTC. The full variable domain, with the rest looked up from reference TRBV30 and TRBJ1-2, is SQTIHQWPATLVQPVGSPLSLECTVEGTSNPNLYWYRQAAGRGLQLLFYSVGIGQISSEVPQNLSASRPQDRQFILSSKKLLLSDSGFYLCAWSLGLEDGYTFGSGTRLTVV.

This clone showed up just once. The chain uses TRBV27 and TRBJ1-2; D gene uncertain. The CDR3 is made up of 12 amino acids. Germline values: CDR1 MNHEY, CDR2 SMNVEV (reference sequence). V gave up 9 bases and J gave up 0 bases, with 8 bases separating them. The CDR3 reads CASRRANYGYTF. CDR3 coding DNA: TGTGCCAGTCGAAGAGCTAACTATGGCTACACCTTC.

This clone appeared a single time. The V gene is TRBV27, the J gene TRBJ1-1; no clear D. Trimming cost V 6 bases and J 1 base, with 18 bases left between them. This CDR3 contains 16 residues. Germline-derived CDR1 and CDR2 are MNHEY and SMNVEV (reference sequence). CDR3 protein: CASSRLLGFWNTEAFF. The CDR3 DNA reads TGTGCCAGCAGCCGATTGTTGGGGTTCTGGAACACTGAAGCTTTCTTT.

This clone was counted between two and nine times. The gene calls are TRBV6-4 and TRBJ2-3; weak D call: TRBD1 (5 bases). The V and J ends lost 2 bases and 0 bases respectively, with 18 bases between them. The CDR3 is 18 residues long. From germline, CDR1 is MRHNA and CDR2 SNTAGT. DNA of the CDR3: TGTGCCAGCAGTGACCCTCAGTTGGACAAAAACAGCACAGATACGCAGTATTTT. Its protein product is CASSDPQLDKNSTDTQYF.

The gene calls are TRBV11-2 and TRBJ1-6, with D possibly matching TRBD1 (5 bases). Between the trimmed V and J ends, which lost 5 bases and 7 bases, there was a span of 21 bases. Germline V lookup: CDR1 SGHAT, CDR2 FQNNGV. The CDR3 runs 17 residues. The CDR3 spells CASSLGPLGEPNSPLHF. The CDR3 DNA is TGTGCCAGCAGCCTAGGTCCCTTGGGGGAACCAAATTCACCCCTCCACTTT.

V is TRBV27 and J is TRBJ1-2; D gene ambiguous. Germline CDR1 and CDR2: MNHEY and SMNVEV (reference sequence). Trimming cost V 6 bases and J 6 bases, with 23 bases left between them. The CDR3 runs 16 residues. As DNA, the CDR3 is TGTGCCAGCAGCTCCAGGCTTAGAGGAATTTGGAATGGCTACACCTTC. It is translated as CASSSRLRGIWNGYTF.

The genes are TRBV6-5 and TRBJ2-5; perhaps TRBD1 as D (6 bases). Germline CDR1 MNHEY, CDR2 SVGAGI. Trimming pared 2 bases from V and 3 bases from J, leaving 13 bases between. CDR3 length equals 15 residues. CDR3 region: CASSYQGKGEETQYF. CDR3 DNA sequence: TGTGCCAGCAGTTACCAGGGAAAGGGGGAAGAGACCCAGTACTTC.

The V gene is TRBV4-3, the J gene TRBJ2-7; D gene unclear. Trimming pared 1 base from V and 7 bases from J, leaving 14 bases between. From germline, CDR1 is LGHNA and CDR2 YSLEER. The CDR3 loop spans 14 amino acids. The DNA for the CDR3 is TGCGCCAGCAGCCAAGGACACCCAGCCTGGGAGCAGTACTTC. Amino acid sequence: CASSQGHPAWEQYF.

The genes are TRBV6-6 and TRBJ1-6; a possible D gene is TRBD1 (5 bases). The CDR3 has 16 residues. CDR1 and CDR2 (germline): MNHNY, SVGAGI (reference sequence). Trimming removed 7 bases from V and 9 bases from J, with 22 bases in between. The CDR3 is CASNLLRGMSGSPLHF. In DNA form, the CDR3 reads TGTGCCAGCAACCTACTTAGGGGTATGTCGGGTTCACCCCTCCACTTT.

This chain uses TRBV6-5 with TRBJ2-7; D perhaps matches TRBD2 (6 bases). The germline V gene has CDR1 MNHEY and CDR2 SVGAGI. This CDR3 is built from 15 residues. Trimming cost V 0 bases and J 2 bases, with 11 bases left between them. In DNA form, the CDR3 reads TGTGCCAGCAGTTACTCTCCGGGAGTGACCTACGAGCAGTACTTC. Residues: CASSYSPGVTYEQYF.

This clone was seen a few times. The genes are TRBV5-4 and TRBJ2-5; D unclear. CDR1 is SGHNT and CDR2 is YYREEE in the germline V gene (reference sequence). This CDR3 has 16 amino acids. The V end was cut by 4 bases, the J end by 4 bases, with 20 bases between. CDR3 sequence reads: CASSPPRAANGETQYF. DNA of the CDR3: TGTGCCAGCAGCCCCCCAAGGGCAGCTAATGGAGAGACCCAGTACTTC.